This is a list of T cell receptor beta chains from one sample in a study of long-term antiretroviral therapy in people with HIV. TCRdb keeps only in-frame clones here, not all; method: immunoSEQ multiplex PCR. The table shows about 28,000 clones, with approximately 83% occurring only once. The sequences come from unsorted PBMCs, collected about 2.7 years after starting antiretroviral therapy. The receptors originated from a man younger than 45 with HIV. Both conserved end residues are part of each CDR3. Each record gives: V gene, CDR3 protein.

TRBV5-4 | CASSRTNNEQFF
TRBV9 | CASTPGQGAYEQYF
TRBV28 | CASSLYYGSNQPQHF
TRBV30 | CAWMDSGNTIYF
TRBV7-6 | CASSPGPNYEQYF
TRBV9 | CASSVVEGGGEKLFF
TRBV6-6 | CATEQGGTEAFF
TRBV15 | CATSRETEKLFF
TRBV19 | CASSIDLSSYNSPLHF
TRBV29-1 | CSVRGQGPDTQYF
TRBV9 | CASSVRPIPPDEKLFF
TRBV6-6 | CASSQGEGSPLHF
TRBV7-9 | CASSQVLGDTEAFF
TRBV19 | CASSRTSGLREQYF
TRBV4-1 | CASSQDPGGGFYNEQFF
TRBV6-5 | CASKGPHSNQPQHF
TRBV2 | CASSERGFSDNEQFF
TRBV5-1 | CASSSLGAQPNEKLFF
TRBV19 | CASSPRDIGNQPQHF
TRBV5-4 | CASSSQGSGANVLTF
TRBV23-1 | CASSHLDLAGDYGYTF
TRBV7-2 | CASSLAGAVGSPYNEQFF
TRBV5-6 | CASSLGDNAATGELFF
TRBV11-3 | CASSHGTSGEVLAKNIQYF
TRBV6-7 | CARAFGSGRSDEQYF
TRBV12-5 | CASGLEGAEAFF
TRBV5-1 | CASSFGTGGRGGNEQFF
TRBV18 | CASSPAGVRTEAFF
TRBV9 | CASSVSSGANVLTF
TRBV27 | CASNTGTGPYEQYF
TRBV27 | CASSLPGGRARNEQFF
TRBV28 | CASLGPPVVYGYTF
TRBV6-1 | CASSAWTGGYGYTF
TRBV6-6 | CASSPDNSYEQYF
TRBV9 | CASSVGQQNFNEQFF
TRBV2 | CASSERDRDAQPQHF
TRBV7-6 | CASSPDRGYYNEQFF
TRBV7-8 | CASSLRVDTEAFF
TRBV6-5 | CASSSEPGNQPQHF
TRBV14 | CASSLAPGASYGYTF
TRBV5-1 | CASSFGTGGYEQYF
TRBV5-4 | CASSLGWGPQETQYF
TRBV6-5 | CASSYSGTGSSYF
TRBV7-2 | CASSLRSGEQYF
TRBV5-1 | CASSLAGGGIGELFF
TRBV2 | CASIRTVYGYTF
TRBV10-2 | CASFSVAGANTGELFF